The entry that follows covers one T cell receptor beta chain sequence. The sample comes from a study of blood T cell repertoires in COVID-19. The repertoire was sequenced with immunoSEQ multiplex PCR; TCRdb's copy has only in-frame clones and lacks some. Counted here are about 73,000 clones, roughly 80% occurring once; the ten biggest clones make up around 6%. The sample was peripheral blood. The clonotype originates from a woman in her sixties with acute or convalescent COVID-19.

CDR3 sequence reads: CASSHRQGSYGYTF. The CDR3 nucleotides read TGTGCCAGCAGCCACCGGCAGGGTAGCTATGGCTACACCTTC. The V call is TRBV7-9, the J call TRBJ1-2, with a possible D match to TRBD1 (5 bases). CDR1 SEHNR and CDR2 FQNEAQ come from the germline V gene (reference sequence). The V end was cut by 5 bases, the J end by 4 bases, with 14 bases between. The CDR3 spans 14 residues.